These 11 T cell receptor beta chains were all obtained from the same sample, sequenced in a study of blood T cell repertoires in COVID-19. Clones were sequenced by immunoSEQ multiplex PCR, and TCRdb holds only the in-frame ones, with some missing. This sample yields some 180,000 clones, of which roughly 84% are seen a single time; roughly a sixth belongs to the top ten. The specimen sequenced was peripheral blood. The receptors shown here come from a man aged 45-65 years with COVID-19, enrolled during active disease.

CDR3 sequence (DNA): TGCGCCAGCAGCTTTTTCGCAGGGGGCTCTTCGGAATCCTCTGAAGCTTTCTTT. Translating it yields CASSFFAGGSSESSEAFF. The chain combines TRBV5-1 with TRBJ1-1; the match to TRBD1 covers 8 bases. V gave up 2 bases and J gave up 6 bases; unmatched junction bases: 18. Germline CDR1 reads SGHRS; CDR2 reads YFSETQ. This CDR3 contains 18 residues.

This sequence joins TRBV2 and TRBJ2-4; no firm D call. Trimming took 6 bases from V and 7 from J, leaving 13 bases between them. CDR3 length: 13 amino acids. From germline, CDR1 is SNHLY and CDR2 FYNNEI. The CDR3 here is CASRVGPANIQYF. DNA of the CDR3: TGTGCCAGCAGGGTGGGCCCCGCCAACATTCAGTACTTC.

The gene calls are TRBV3-1 (or the pseudogene TRBV3-2) and TRBJ2-7; 9 bases agree with TRBD2. The CDR3 totals 17 residues. After removal of 3 bases from V and 2 bases from J, the junction contained 11 bases not matched to a gene. Germline V gives CDR1 LGHDT, CDR2 YNNKEL (reference sequence). The CDR3 DNA reads as TGTGCCAGCAGCCATACCTCCGGGCCTAGCGGGACCTACGAGCAGTACTTC. It specifies CASSHTSGPSGTYEQYF.

The V and J genes are TRBV3-1 (or the pseudogene TRBV3-2) and TRBJ1-3, with 9 bases that match TRBD1. V lost 4 bases to trimming and J lost 8 bases; unmatched junction nucleotides: 9. Per the germline V gene, CDR1 is LGHDT and CDR2 is YNNKEL (reference sequence). This CDR3 contains 15 residues. CDR3 in amino acids: CASSPTRDRVDTIYF. The DNA for the CDR3 is TGTGCCAGCAGCCCGACCCGGGACAGGGTAGACACCATATATTTT.

The rearrangement uses TRBV5-1 and TRBJ2-5; D is uncertain. This CDR3 has 15 residues. The V end was cut by 0 bases, the J end by 1 base, with 10 bases between. CDR1 is SGHRS and CDR2 is YFSETQ in the germline V gene. CDR3 protein: CASSLDGRTQETQYF. As DNA, the CDR3 is TGCGCCAGCAGCTTGGATGGCAGAACCCAAGAGACCCAGTACTTC. Complete variable domain (other parts from reference TRBV5-1 and TRBJ2-5): KAGVTQTPRYLIKTRGQQVTLSCSPISGHRSVSWYQQTPGQGLQFLFEYFSETQRNKGNFPGRFSGRQFSNSRSEMNVSTLELGDSALYLCASSLDGRTQETQYFGPGTRLLVL.

The chain combines TRBV7-2 with TRBJ1-6, with D possibly being TRBD1 (6 bases). The germline gives CDR1 SGHTA, CDR2 FQGNSA. The CDR3 spans 14 residues. V was shortened by 1 base and J by 10 bases, with 11 bases between the two germline ends. The CDR3 reads CASSLGRGQSPLHF. The CDR3 DNA reads as TGTGCCAGCAGCTTAGGCCGGGGACAATCACCCCTCCACTTT.

V is TRBV24-1 and J is TRBJ1-1, with a weak D call TRBD1 (6 bases). This CDR3 contains 12 residues. Germline V gene lookup returns CDR1 KGHDR and CDR2 SFDVKD. Trimming cost V 2 bases and J 8 bases, with 8 bases left between them. The CDR3 here is CATSDSTGEAFF. In DNA form, the CDR3 reads TGTGCCACCAGTGATTCAACAGGGGAAGCTTTCTTT.

V usage is TRBV5-8 and J usage is TRBJ2-5, with TRBD1 matching over 8 bases. The CDR3 is made up of 15 amino acids. Germline CDR1 reads SGHTS; CDR2 reads YDEGEE. The V gene end was trimmed by 4 bases and the J gene end by 2 bases; junction bases not matched to a gene: 7. The CDR3 loop reads CASSRGQAGQETQYF. The CDR3 DNA reads as TGTGCCAGCAGCCGGGGACAGGCCGGACAAGAGACCCAGTACTTC.

The chain links TRBV3-1 (or the pseudogene TRBV3-2) to TRBJ2-3; 8 bases fit TRBD2. Germline V gene data show CDR1 as LGHDT and CDR2 as YNNKEL (reference sequence). With V trimmed by 4 bases and J by 4 bases, 10 bases remained unmatched. The CDR3 length is 16 residues. CDR3 in DNA: TGTGCCAGCAGCCTCGAGGGCCCGGGAGGGCCAGATACGCAGTATTTT. It codes for CASSLEGPGGPDTQYF.

In regard to this clone: The sample has other DNA sequences that encode this CDR3 too. V gene TRBV4-1 combines with J gene TRBJ2-1; 9 nucleotides align to TRBD1. The trim removed 2 bases at V and 3 bases at J, leaving 2 bases unmatched. Germline V CDR1 and CDR2: MGHRA, YSYEKL. The CDR3 is 15 residues long. Here the CDR3 reads CASSQPGQGYNEQFF. As DNA, the CDR3 is TGCGCCAGCAGCCAACCGGGACAGGGCTACAATGAGCAGTTCTTC.

V is TRBV2 and J is TRBJ2-7; no firm D call. This CDR3 comprises 13 residues. V was cut by 7 bases and J by 1 base, with 11 bases left in between. Germline CDR1 SNHLY, CDR2 FYNNEI. This CDR3 reads CASNLTPSYEQYF. CDR3 nucleotide sequence: TGTGCCAGCAACCTGACACCTTCCTACGAGCAGTACTTC.